This record concerns one T cell receptor beta chain sequence. Its cognate antigen is unknown. This specimen comes from a study of OX40 agonist ivuxolimab in advanced cancers. For the study at large: Partial responses were seen in three patients, one with hepatocellular carcinoma and two with cutaneous melanoma. Study-level results: Clonal expansion was seen in CD4+ and CD8+ blood T cells by week 6 at 0.1 to 3.0 mg/kg. Clonal expansion among partial responders at 0.1-3.0 mg/kg ranked near the lowest.

Autoimmune disease history or systemic immunosuppression meant exclusion. Germline values: CDR1 GTSNPN, CDR2 SVGIG (reference sequence). This CDR3 comprises 14 residues. The ends lost 1 base at V and 10 bases at J; junction bases unmatched: 9. Clones were sequenced by immunoSEQ multiplex PCR, and TCRdb holds only the in-frame ones, with some missing. Among 35,000 to 45,000 clones listed, roughly nine tenths were seen once. Sequencing was performed on CD4+ or CD8+ T cells sorted from blood, taken in a trial of the OX40 agonist ivuxolimab. This sequence was found in an adult with an advanced solid tumor such as melanoma, head and neck, liver or kidney cancer. The chain employs TRBV30 and TRBJ2-1; 8 positions match TRBD1. CDR3 sequence: CAWSGGGQGDEQFF. CDR3 nucleotides: TGTGCCTGGAGTGGGGGAGGACAGGGAGACGAGCAGTTCTTC.